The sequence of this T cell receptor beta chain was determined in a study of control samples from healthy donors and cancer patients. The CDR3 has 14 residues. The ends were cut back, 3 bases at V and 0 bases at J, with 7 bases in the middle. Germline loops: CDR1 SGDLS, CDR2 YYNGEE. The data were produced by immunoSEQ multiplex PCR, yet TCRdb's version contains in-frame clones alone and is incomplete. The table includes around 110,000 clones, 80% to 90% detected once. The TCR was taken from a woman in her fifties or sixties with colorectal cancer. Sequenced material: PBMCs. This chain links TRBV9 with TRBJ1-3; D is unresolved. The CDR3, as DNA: TGTGCCAGCAGCGCTCAGGACTCTGGAAACACCATATATTTT. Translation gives CASSAQDSGNTIYF.